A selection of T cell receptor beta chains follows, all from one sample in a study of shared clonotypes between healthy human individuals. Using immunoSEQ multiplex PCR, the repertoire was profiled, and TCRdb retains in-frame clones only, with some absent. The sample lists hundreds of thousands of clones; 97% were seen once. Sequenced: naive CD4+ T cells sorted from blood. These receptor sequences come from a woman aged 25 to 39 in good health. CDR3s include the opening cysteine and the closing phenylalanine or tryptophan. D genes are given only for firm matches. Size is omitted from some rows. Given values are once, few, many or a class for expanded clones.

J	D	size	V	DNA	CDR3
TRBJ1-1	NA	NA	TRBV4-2	TGTGCCAGCAGCCAAGATGTTGGAGGCACTGAAGCTTTCTTT	CASSQDVGGTEAFF
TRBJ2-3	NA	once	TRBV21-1	TGTGCCAGCAGGACTAGCGCGAGCACAGATACGCAGTATTTT	CASRTSASTDTQYF
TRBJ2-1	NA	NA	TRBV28	TGTGCCAGCAGTTTAATCTTACCAGACAATGAGCAGTTCTTC	CASSLILPDNEQFF
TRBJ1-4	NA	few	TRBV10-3	TGTGCCATCAGCCCGGGGGAAAAACTGTTTTTT	CAISPGEKLFF
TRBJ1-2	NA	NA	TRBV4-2	TGTGCCAGCAGCCAAGATGCAGCAGGCGGCTACACCTTC	CASSQDAAGGYTF
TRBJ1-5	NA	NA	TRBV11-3	TGTGCCAGCACCTCTAGAGGGACACGGGGGAGCAATCAGCCCCAGCATTTT	CASTSRGTRGSNQPQHF
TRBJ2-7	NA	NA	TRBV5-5	TGTGCCAGCAGCTTGGACCCTCTCGGGACGAGCGAGCAGTACTTC	CASSLDPLGTSEQYF
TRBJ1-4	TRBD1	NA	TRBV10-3	TGTGCCATCAGTGCCCCCCCGGGACAGGGGCGGGAAAAACTGTTTTTT	CAISAPPGQGREKLFF
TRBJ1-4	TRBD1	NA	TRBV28	TGTGCCAGCACACCGACAGGGCGAGTTAAACTGTTTTTT	CASTPTGRVKLFF
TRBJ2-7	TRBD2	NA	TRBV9	TGTGCCAGCAGCGTAAGAGGGCTAGCGGGTGCCGAGCAGTACTTC	CASSVRGLAGAEQYF
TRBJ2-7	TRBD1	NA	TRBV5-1	TGCGCCAGCAGCTCCCCCCCCGGGACAGGGTTCCACGAGCAGTACTTC	CASSSPPGTGFHEQYF
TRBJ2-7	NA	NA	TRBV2	TGTGCCAGCAGCAAGTCCCAAGTGGGGCTCGAGCAGTACTTC	CASSKSQVGLEQYF
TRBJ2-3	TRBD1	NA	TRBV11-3	TGTGCCAGCAGCTTCCGGGTCCACAGGGGGCGCGATCCAGATACGCAGTATTTT	CASSFRVHRGRDPDTQYF
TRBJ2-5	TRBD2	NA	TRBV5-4	TGTGCCAGCAGCTTGAGACTAGCGGGAAAAGAGACCCAGTACTTC	CASSLRLAGKETQYF
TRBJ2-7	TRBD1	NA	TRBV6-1	TGTGCCAGTTGCTATAGGGGGCGTGAAACCTACGAGCAGTACTTC	CASCYRGRETYEQYF
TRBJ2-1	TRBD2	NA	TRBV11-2	TGTGCCAGCAGCTATACTAGCGGGGTAGACAATGAGCAGTTCTTC	CASSYTSGVDNEQFF
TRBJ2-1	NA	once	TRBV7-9	TGTGCCAGCAGCTCCATCCTAGCGAGCCTGTGGAATGAGCAGTTCTTC	CASSSILASLWNEQFF
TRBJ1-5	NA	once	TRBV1	TGCACCAGCAGCCCCCCGCGGGGGTGTATCAATCAGCCCCAGCATTTT	CTSSPPRGCINQPQHF
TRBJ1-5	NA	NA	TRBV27	TGTGCCAGCAGTCCCCCCGGCGACAATCAGCCCCAGCATTTT	CASSPPGDNQPQHF
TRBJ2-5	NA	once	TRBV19	TGTGCCAGTACCTCGGTGAGGGGTCCGGGAGAGACCCAGTACTTC	CASTSVRGPGETQYF
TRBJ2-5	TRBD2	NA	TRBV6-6	TGTGCCAGCAGTACCGCGGCGGGAGGATTTCAAGAGACCCAGTACTTC	CASSTAAGGFQETQYF
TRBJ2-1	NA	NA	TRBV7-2	TGTGCCAGCAGCTTAGCTAGTACCTACAATGAGCAGTTCTTC	CASSLASTYNEQFF